This TCR beta chain was identified in a study of CD8+ T cells in alopecia areata. The CDR3 totals 15 residues. Trimming cost V 5 bases and J 7 bases, with 20 bases left between them. Germline loops: CDR1 ENHRY, CDR2 SYGVKD. Sorting of CD4+ and CD8+ T cells was performed on PBMCs. cDNA serving as the sequencing template came from extracted, reverse transcribed RNA. Produced via immunoSEQ multiplex PCR; TCRdb's table is partial and in-frame only. The sample includes about 250,000 clones, less than 80% of them seen just once. This chain joins TRBV10-3 and TRBJ2-5; D tentatively fits TRBD1 or TRBD2 (5 bases each). The input for sequencing was CD4+ T cells sorted from blood, taken at week 0. The sequence came from a human donor with alopecia areata. The CDR3 loop reads CAISTPGTDARTQYF. CDR3 bases: TGTGCCATCAGTACCCCCGGGACGGACGCAAGGACCCAGTACTTC.